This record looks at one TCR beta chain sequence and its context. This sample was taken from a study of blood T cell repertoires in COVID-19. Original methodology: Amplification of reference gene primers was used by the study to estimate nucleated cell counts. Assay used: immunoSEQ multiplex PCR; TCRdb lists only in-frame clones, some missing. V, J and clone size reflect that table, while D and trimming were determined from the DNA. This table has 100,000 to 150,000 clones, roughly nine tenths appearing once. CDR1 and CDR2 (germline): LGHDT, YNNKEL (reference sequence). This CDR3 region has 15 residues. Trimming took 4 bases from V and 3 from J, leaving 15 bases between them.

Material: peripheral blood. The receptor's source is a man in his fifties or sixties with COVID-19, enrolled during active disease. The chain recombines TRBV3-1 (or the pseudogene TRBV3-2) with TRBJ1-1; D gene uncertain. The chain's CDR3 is CASSRAPRSDTEAFF. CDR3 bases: TGTGCCAGCAGCCGAGCCCCGAGGTCTGACACTGAAGCTTTCTTT.